This T cell receptor beta chain originates from a study of cytomegalovirus exposure and HLA in healthy donors. The study's findings and limits: Reported results showed that the classifier diagnosed cytomegalovirus status with high specificity and sensitivity.

The PCR was carried out with 60 Vbeta primers and 13 Jbeta primers. Generated by immunoSEQ multiplex PCR, the TCRdb table keeps only in-frame clones and is missing some. Its table lists some 130,000 clones. Germline V lookup: CDR1 MNHEY, CDR2 SMNVEV (reference sequence). This CDR3 contains 17 residues. V lost 5 bases to trimming and J lost 0 bases, with 17 bases between them. To note about this clone: As yet, its antigen is unknown.

The sequencing sample was made of PBMCs. The genes are TRBV27 and TRBJ2-1, with TRBD2 as a possible D gene (6 bases). This receptor was taken from a woman aged 40 to 50 in good health and CMV-seropositive. CDR3 DNA sequence: TGTGCCAGCAGTACCCCTCTAGCCGGGAGCTCCTACAATGAGCAGTTCTTC. Its protein is CASSTPLAGSSYNEQFF.